The present TCR beta chain was sequenced within a study of T cells after yellow fever vaccination. Study summary: Fractions low in cell number were prepared with SMART-Seq v4 Ultra Low Input. General observations from the study: Among all clonotypes, a small share was observed in both CD4 and CD8 compartments.

There are 15 residues in the CDR3. From germline, CDR1 is SGHTA and CDR2 FQGNSA. V lost 1 base to trimming and J lost 3 bases, with 13 bases between them. Conversion of TCR transcripts into cDNA relied on 5'RACE template switching, which added a universal primer site and UMIs. MiXCR was run by TCRdb on the 5' RACE reads, yielding one entry per CDR3 protein. The table shows over 110,000 distinct CDR3 sequences, with 7.7% occurring only once. This clonotype was picked up many times. Its specificity is unknown. The sequences come from CD4+ T cells sorted from PBMCs, collected 5 days after the yellow fever booster vaccination. The chain carries TRBV7-2 and TRBJ2-7, with D unclear. This TCR came from a man younger than 45 who received the YFV17D yellow fever vaccine. The CDR3 loop reads CASSLGTGNNYEQYF. The CDR3, as DNA: TGTGCCAGCAGCTTAGGGACCGGAAACAACTACGAGCAGTACTTC.